This T cell receptor beta chain was recovered during a study of T cells in Graves' hyperthyroidism and ophthalmopathy. Regarding the study as a whole: Most thyroid clonotypes expanded above 0.001 appeared in blood too. The model predicted ophthalmopathy a median around seven months before onset. Ophthalmopathy was separated from stable hyperthyroidism by a 13 V-J model.

The germline V gene encodes CDR1 DFQATT and CDR2 SNEGSKA (reference sequence). The CDR3 is 14 residues long. Trimming cost V 6 bases and J 0 bases; bases outside gene matches: 5. The source material, RNA transcripts, was used to amplify TCR beta CDR3 regions. HTBI primers were employed in a first-round RT-PCR of the TCR CDR3. TCRdb itself ran the multiplex PCR reads through MiXCR, one entry per CDR3 protein. The table includes 250,000 to 300,000 distinct CDR3 sequences, roughly 15% detected once. This clonotype showed up many times. Its target is not known. Clinical symptoms, serum thyroxine, TRAb, thyroid ultrasound and orbital computed tomography established diagnosis.

This sequence joins TRBV20-1 and TRBJ1-5; 7 bases align to TRBD1. The sequence derives from a woman aged 45 to 65 with Graves' hyperthyroidism that later progressed to Graves' ophthalmopathy. Input material: blood. CDR3 nucleotides: TGCAGTGCAGCACAGGGGTATAGCAATCAGCCCCAGCATTTT. Amino acid sequence: CSAAQGYSNQPQHF.